The entry below gives a single T cell receptor beta chain sequence along with its context. Clones were sequenced by immunoSEQ multiplex PCR, and TCRdb holds only the in-frame ones, with some missing. This sample has 250,000 to 350,000 clones, with over 75% found just once. This specimen comes from a study of blood T cell repertoires in COVID-19. Study-level background: The United States, Italy and Spain provided the acute and convalescent COVID-19 samples.

Material for sequencing was PBMCs or T cells enriched from blood (not recorded which). The TCR sequence derives from a woman aged 25 to 39 who had recovered from COVID-19.

The DNA for the CDR3 is TGTGCCAGCAGTTCCCCGGACAGGGTCACCTACAATGAGCAGTTCTTC. Its translation: CASSSPDRVTYNEQFF. The chain uses TRBV6-5 and TRBJ2-1; 8 bases agree with TRBD1. Germline assignment: CDR1 MNHEY and CDR2 SVGAGI. Trimming took 4 bases from V and 2 from J; bases not matched to a gene: 7. The CDR3 sequence is 16 residues long.